This entry lists 23 T cell receptor beta chains sequenced from one sample in a study of memory CD4+ T cells and cytomegalovirus serostatus (dated by TCRdb to between 2018 and 2020). A FACSAria II was used to sort memory CD4+ T cells, defined as single viable CD3+CD4+CD8-CD45RO+ cells. Library preparation was by the immunoSEQ multiplex PCR assay. The source is immuneACCESS, and TCRdb retained only in-frame sequences with V and J called. Part of the clones is not carried over; for the studies checked, unresolved V genes explain less than half of this, and the remainder is unexplained. The sample yields about 64,000 clones; approximately 80% were counted once. The ten largest make up 0.88% of the sample. Sequencing was carried out using memory CD4+ T cells from blood. These receptors were obtained from an adult in good health and CMV-seronegative.

This sequence joins TRBV2 and TRBJ1-5; no clear D. Germline CDR1 and CDR2: SNHLY and FYNNEI. The length of the CDR3 is 15 residues. The ends were cut back, 7 bases at V and 3 bases at J, with 16 bases in the middle. The CDR3 DNA follows: TGTGCCAGCACAGCACAACAGCGACTCAATCAGCCCCAGCATTTT. Its protein is CASTAQQRLNQPQHF.

This rearrangement joins TRBV7-3 to TRBJ2-3; D is undetermined. Trimming cost V 2 bases and J 5 bases, with 5 bases left between them. The CDR3 sequence is 12 residues long. The V gene's germline CDR1 is SGHTA and CDR2 FQGTGA. DNA of the CDR3: TGTGCCAGCAGCTTAGGGGAAGATACGCAGTATTTT. This codes for CASSLGEDTQYF.

This clone was detected only once. V is TRBV7-8 and J is TRBJ2-3, with D unresolved. CDR3 length: 15 amino acids. Germline assignment: CDR1 SGHVS and CDR2 FQNEAQ. The ends were cut back, 8 bases at V and 0 bases at J, with 15 bases in the middle. The CDR3 here is CASVWVAASTDTQYF. The CDR3 coding sequence is TGTGCCAGCGTTTGGGTAGCAGCTAGCACAGATACGCAGTATTTT.

The rearrangement links TRBV9 to TRBJ1-4; unclear D gene. V shed 4 bases and J shed 8 bases, with 15 bases lying between them. The CDR3 contains 14 residues. Germline V gene data show CDR1 as SGDLS and CDR2 as YYNGEE. CDR3 bases: TGTGCCAGCAGCCCCCGGGGAGACCGCGAAAAACTGTTTTTT. It yields the protein CASSPRGDREKLFF.

This sequence joins TRBV5-1 and TRBJ1-3; tentative D call: TRBD1 (5 bases). The V gene's germline CDR1 is SGHRS and CDR2 YFSETQ. Trimming shortened V by 3 bases and J by 0 bases, and 13 bases separated the two germline ends. This CDR3 has 16 residues. CDR3 bases: TGCGCCAGCAGCTCTGGACGGGGCTCCTCTGGAAACACCATATATTTT. Translation gives CASSSGRGSSGNTIYF.

This clone was seen a handful of times. V is TRBV20-1 and J is TRBJ1-1; TRBD1 is a possible D gene (5 bases). The CDR3 totals 11 residues. Germline CDR1 is DFQATT and CDR2 is SNEGSKA (reference sequence). V shed 7 bases and J shed 9 bases, with 15 bases lying between them. Here the CDR3 DNA reads TGCAGTGGTTATGACGGGGACCAAGCTTTCTTT. It yields the protein CSGYDGDQAFF.

This chain joins TRBV2 and TRBJ1-1; 7 positions agree with TRBD1. After removal of 6 bases from V and 0 bases from J, the junction contained 7 bases not matched to a gene. The CDR3 is 15 amino acids. Germline CDR1 and CDR2: SNHLY and FYNNEI. This chain's CDR3 is CASSGDSTMNTEAFF. For the CDR3, the DNA is TGTGCCAGCAGCGGGGACAGCACGATGAACACTGAAGCTTTCTTT.

The chain joins TRBV19 to TRBJ1-5; maybe TRBD1 (6 bases). The germline gives CDR1 LNHDA, CDR2 SQIVND (reference sequence). V was trimmed by 4 bases and J by 7 bases, leaving 14 bases between them. The CDR3 has 14 amino acids. The CDR3 loop reads CASSTSGVNQPQHF. The CDR3 nucleotides are TGTGCCAGTAGTACGTCAGGGGTAAACCAGCCCCAGCATTTT.

As DNA, the CDR3 is TGTGCCAGCAGTTCGGGGGGGCAGGGGCGACCAACTAATGAAAAACTGTTTTTT. Protein: CASSSGGQGRPTNEKLFF. The chain uses TRBV28 and TRBJ1-4; perhaps TRBD1 as D (6 bases). CDR1 and CDR2 from the germline V gene are MDHEN and SYDVKM. The CDR3 loop spans 18 amino acids. Trimming left V 4 bases short and J 0 bases short, with 18 bases between.

This sequence joins TRBV18 and TRBJ1-1; 9 nucleotides match TRBD1. With V trimmed by 5 bases and J by 9 bases, 10 bases remained unmatched. The CDR3 is 14 residues long. CDR1 KGHSH and CDR2 LQKENI come from the germline V gene. CDR3 in amino acids: CASSSGQGNQKAFF. CDR3 bases: TGTGCCAGCTCATCAGGACAGGGGAATCAGAAAGCTTTCTTT.

The chain has TRBV10-3 and TRBJ2-3, with a possible D match to TRBD2 (6 bases). This CDR3 has 19 residues. Looked up from germline, CDR1 is ENHRY and CDR2 is SYGVKD. V gave up 0 bases and J gave up 6 bases, with 25 bases separating them. CDR3 residues: CAISESVVTAGRERDTQYF. The CDR3, as DNA: TGTGCCATCAGTGAGTCGGTGGTAACCGCCGGGCGGGAACGGGATACGCAGTATTTT.

V gene TRBV5-1 combines with J gene TRBJ1-4; D not certain. Trimming cost V 1 base and J 8 bases, with 12 bases left between them. This CDR3 region has 14 residues. Germline V gives CDR1 SGHRS, CDR2 YFSETQ. CDR3 bases: TGCGCCAGCAGCTTGCTCCCGATAGGGGAAAAACTGTTTTTT. It is translated as CASSLLPIGEKLFF. Filled out from reference TRBV5-1 and TRBJ1-4, the complete variable domain reads KAGVTQTPRYLIKTRGQQVTLSCSPISGHRSVSWYQQTPGQGLQFLFEYFSETQRNKGNFPGRFSGRQFSNSRSEMNVSTLELGDSALYLCASSLLPIGEKLFFGSGTQLSVL.

The genes are TRBV25-1 and TRBJ2-2; 14 nucleotides agree with TRBD2. The CDR3 consists of 15 residues. V trimming: 6 bases; J trimming: 7 bases; junction bases outside the gene matches: 4. Germline V gene lookup returns CDR1 MGHDK and CDR2 SYGVNS. CDR3 amino acids: CASRTSGRAIGELFF. CDR3 in DNA: TGTGCCAGCAGGACTAGCGGGAGGGCCATCGGGGAGCTGTTTTTT.

V usage is TRBV25-1 and J usage is TRBJ2-1; TRBD2 matches at 9 bases. The V gene's germline CDR1 is MGHDK and CDR2 SYGVNS. Losses at the gene ends were 5 bases for V and 8 bases for J; bases not matched to a gene: 13. The CDR3 runs to 16 residues. The DNA of the CDR3 is TGTGCCAGCAGTCCCGAGGGCGGGGGGGCTCTGGATGAGCAGTTCTTC. Protein sequence: CASSPEGGGALDEQFF.

The gene calls are TRBV10-1 and TRBJ2-2; a weak D match, TRBD2 (6 bases). The CDR3 spans 12 residues. The V gene's germline CDR1 is WNHNN and CDR2 SYGVQD (reference sequence). Deletions cut 7 bases from V and 5 bases from J, with 8 bases between. CDR3 sequence reads: CASMRDTGELFF. The CDR3 DNA is TGCGCCAGCATGCGGGATACCGGGGAGCTGTTTTTT.

The CDR3: CASRIRDGQNSPLHF. CDR3 nucleotide sequence: TGTGCCAGCAGGATCCGGGACGGACAAAATTCACCCCTCCACTTT. V and J are TRBV6-1 and TRBJ1-6, with a possible D match to TRBD1 (5 bases). This CDR3 region has 15 residues. Germline V CDR1 and CDR2: MNHNS, SASEGT. V shed 6 bases and J shed 7 bases, with 16 bases lying between them.

This clone was detected only once. This chain joins TRBV6-6 and TRBJ1-4; D is unresolved. This CDR3 has 12 amino acids. Trimming took 8 bases from V and 11 from J, leaving 15 bases between them. Germline loops: CDR1 MNHNY, CDR2 SVGAGI (reference sequence). The CDR3: CASRAAEEKLFF. For the CDR3, the DNA is TGTGCCAGCCGGGCGGCGGAGGAGAAACTGTTTTTT.

The rearrangement links TRBV10-2 to TRBJ2-3; D not resolved. The CDR3 loop spans 14 amino acids. Trimming took 8 bases from V and 4 from J, leaving 16 bases between them. CDR1 and CDR2 (germline): WSHSY, SAAADI. CDR3 DNA sequence: TGCGCCAGCTCCATACTCATCGCCTCAGATACGCAGTATTTT. Residues: CASSILIASDTQYF.

V and J are TRBV18 and TRBJ2-7; no clear D. CDR1 is KGHSH, CDR2 LQKENI, per germline. Trimming pared 1 base from V and 4 bases from J, leaving 8 bases between. The length of the CDR3 is 13 residues. In DNA, the CDR3 is TGTGCCAGCTCACCACAGGACGGGTACGAGCAGTACTTC. As protein: CASSPQDGYEQYF.

V is TRBV11-1 and J is TRBJ2-2; 10 nucleotides agree with TRBD2. Germline V gives CDR1 SGHAT, CDR2 FQDESV (reference sequence). J was trimmed by 5 bases and V by 3 bases; bases with no gene match: 3. CDR3 length: 15 amino acids. CDR3 DNA sequence: TGTGCCAGCAGCTTGGCTAGCGGGAGAACCGGGGAGCTGTTTTTT. This gives the protein CASSLASGRTGELFF.

V usage is TRBV12-5 and J usage is TRBJ1-2; no reliable D call. Germline loops: CDR1 LGHNT, CDR2 FRNRAP. This CDR3 has 12 residues. Deletions cut 2 bases from V and 8 bases from J, with 9 bases between. This chain's CDR3 is CASGLSGAGYTF. CDR3 nucleotides: TGTGCTAGTGGTTTGTCCGGTGCCGGCTACACCTTC.

This clone was counted only a few times. The rearrangement uses TRBV15 and TRBJ2-4; tentative D call: TRBD2 (5 bases). V lost 1 base and J 4 bases, leaving 11 bases between the germline ends. The CDR3 consists of 15 residues. Per germline, CDR1 LNHNV and CDR2 YYDKDF (reference sequence). Here the CDR3 reads CATSRGEGVKNIQYF. CDR3 nucleotides: TGTGCCACCAGCAGAGGAGAGGGCGTTAAAAACATTCAGTACTTC.

The gene calls are TRBV6-1 and TRBJ1-5; no clear D. V lost 4 bases to trimming and J lost 3 bases, with 13 bases between them. Germline loops: CDR1 MNHNS, CDR2 SASEGT. The CDR3 loop spans 15 amino acids. CDR3 sequence: CASSVEKTLNQPQHF. The CDR3, as DNA: TGTGCCAGCAGTGTGGAGAAGACCCTCAATCAGCCCCAGCATTTT.